The 4 T cell receptor beta chains reported below all come from one sample, sequenced in a study of shared clonotypes between healthy human individuals. Repertoires were generated with immunoSEQ multiplex PCR, while TCRdb's copy carries only in-frame clones and drops some. This sample has around 2.3 million clones, with under 97% found just once. The material sequenced was naive CD4+ T cells sorted from blood. Subset denoted: CD45RA+ positively selected. Receptors originate from a man between 18 and 29 years old in good health.

The table lists this clone with a count of one. This sequence joins TRBV11-3 and TRBJ2-5; D may correspond to TRBD1 or TRBD2 (5 bases each). The ends were cut back, 4 bases at V and 1 base at J, with 10 bases in the middle. This CDR3 spans 14 amino acids. Germline V gives CDR1 SGHNT, CDR2 YENEEA. CDR3 in DNA: TGTGCCAGCAGCTCCGGGGCACTCCAAGAGACCCAGTACTTC. Protein sequence: CASSSGALQETQYF.

The chain recombines TRBV6-1 with TRBJ1-1; D call uncertain. CDR1 and CDR2 from the germline V gene are MNHNS and SASEGT. V gave up 7 bases and J gave up 3 bases, with 12 bases separating them. This CDR3 comprises 13 residues. The CDR3 here is CASILVLDTEAFF. For the CDR3, the DNA is TGTGCCAGCATTCTGGTCCTGGACACTGAAGCTTTCTTT.

Points on this clone: The same CDR3 also results from other DNA sequences found in this sample. CDR3 nucleotides: TGTGCCAGCAGCTTGGCAGCCGGGCAAGAGACCCAGTACTTC. This sequence encodes CASSLAAGQETQYF. The chain couples TRBV5-4 to TRBJ2-5; no definite D call. Germline CDR1 SGHNT, CDR2 YYREEE (reference sequence). The CDR3 totals 14 residues. The V and J ends lost 0 bases and 2 bases respectively, with 8 bases between them.

This clone was seen only once. This chain connects TRBV28 to TRBJ2-7, with D perhaps TRBD1 or TRBD2 (5 bases each). In germline, CDR1 is MDHEN, CDR2 SYDVKM. The CDR3 extends over 15 amino acids. Trimming took 6 bases from V and 2 from J, leaving 17 bases between them. Here the CDR3 reads CASSPPRDGAYEQYF. As DNA, the CDR3 is TGTGCCAGCAGCCCACCCCGGGACGGGGCCTACGAGCAGTACTTC.